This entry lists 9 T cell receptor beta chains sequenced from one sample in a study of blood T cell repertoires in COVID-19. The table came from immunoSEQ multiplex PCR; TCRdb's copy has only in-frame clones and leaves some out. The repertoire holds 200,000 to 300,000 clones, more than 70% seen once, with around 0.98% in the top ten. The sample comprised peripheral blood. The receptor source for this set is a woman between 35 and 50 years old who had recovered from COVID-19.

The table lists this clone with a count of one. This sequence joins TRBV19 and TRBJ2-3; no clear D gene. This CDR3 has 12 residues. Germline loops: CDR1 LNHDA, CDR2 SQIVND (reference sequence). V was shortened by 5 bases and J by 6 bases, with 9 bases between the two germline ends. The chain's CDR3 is CASSPHGDTQYF. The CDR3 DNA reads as TGTGCCAGTAGTCCCCACGGGGATACGCAGTATTTT. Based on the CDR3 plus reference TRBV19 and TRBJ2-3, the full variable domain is DGGITQSPKYLFRKEGQNVTLSCEQNLNHDAMYWYRQDPGQGLRLIYYSQIVNDFQKGDIAEGYSVSREKKESFPLTVTSAQKNPTAFYLCASSPHGDTQYFGPGTRLTVL.

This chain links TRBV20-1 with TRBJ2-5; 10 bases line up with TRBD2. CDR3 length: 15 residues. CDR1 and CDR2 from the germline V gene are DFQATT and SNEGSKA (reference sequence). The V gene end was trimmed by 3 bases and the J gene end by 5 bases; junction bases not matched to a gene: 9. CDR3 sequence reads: CSASASGSPRETQYF. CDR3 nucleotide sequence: TGCAGTGCTAGTGCTAGCGGGAGCCCCAGGGAGACCCAGTACTTC.

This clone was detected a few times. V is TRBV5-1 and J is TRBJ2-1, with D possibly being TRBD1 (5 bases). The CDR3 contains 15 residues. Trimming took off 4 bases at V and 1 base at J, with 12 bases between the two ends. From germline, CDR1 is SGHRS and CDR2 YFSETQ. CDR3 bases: TGCGCCAGCAGCCCGGCGCCAGGGTCCTACAATGAGCAGTTCTTC. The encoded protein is CASSPAPGSYNEQFF.

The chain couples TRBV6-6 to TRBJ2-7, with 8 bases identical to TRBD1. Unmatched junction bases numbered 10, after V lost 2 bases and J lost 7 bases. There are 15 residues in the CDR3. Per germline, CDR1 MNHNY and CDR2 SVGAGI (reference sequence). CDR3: CASSYPPDRVGEQYF. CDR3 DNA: TGTGCCAGCAGTTACCCCCCGGACAGGGTGGGGGAGCAGTACTTC.

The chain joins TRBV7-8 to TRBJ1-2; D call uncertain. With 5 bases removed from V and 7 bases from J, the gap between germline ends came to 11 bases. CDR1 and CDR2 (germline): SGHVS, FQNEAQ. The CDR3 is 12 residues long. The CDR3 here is CASSPTGLGYTF. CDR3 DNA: TGTGCCAGCAGCCCCACGGGTCTTGGCTACACCTTC.

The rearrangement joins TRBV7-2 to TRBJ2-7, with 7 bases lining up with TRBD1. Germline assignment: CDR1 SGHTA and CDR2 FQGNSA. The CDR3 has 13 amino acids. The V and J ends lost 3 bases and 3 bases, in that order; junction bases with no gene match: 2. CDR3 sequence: CASSFGTDYEQYF. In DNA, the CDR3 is TGTGCCAGCAGCTTTGGGACAGACTACGAGCAGTACTTC.

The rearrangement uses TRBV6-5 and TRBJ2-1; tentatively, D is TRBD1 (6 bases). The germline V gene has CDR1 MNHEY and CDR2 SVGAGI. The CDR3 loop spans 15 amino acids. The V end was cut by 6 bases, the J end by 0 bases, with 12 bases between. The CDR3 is CASSPQGSSYNEQFF. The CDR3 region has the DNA TGTGCCAGCAGCCCCCAGGGGAGCTCCTACAATGAGCAGTTCTTC.

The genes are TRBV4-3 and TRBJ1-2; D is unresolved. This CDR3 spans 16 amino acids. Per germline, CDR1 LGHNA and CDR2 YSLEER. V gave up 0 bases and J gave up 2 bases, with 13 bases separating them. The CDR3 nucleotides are TGCGCCAGCAGCCAAGAAATCGGATCAGGAAACTATGGCTACACCTTC. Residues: CASSQEIGSGNYGYTF.

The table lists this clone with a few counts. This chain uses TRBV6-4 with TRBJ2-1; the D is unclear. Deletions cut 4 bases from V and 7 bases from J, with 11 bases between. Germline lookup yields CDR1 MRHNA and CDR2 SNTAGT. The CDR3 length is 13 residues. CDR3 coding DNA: TGTGCCAGCAGTGTCTTCCCCGGGAATGAGCAGTTCTTC. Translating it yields CASSVFPGNEQFF.